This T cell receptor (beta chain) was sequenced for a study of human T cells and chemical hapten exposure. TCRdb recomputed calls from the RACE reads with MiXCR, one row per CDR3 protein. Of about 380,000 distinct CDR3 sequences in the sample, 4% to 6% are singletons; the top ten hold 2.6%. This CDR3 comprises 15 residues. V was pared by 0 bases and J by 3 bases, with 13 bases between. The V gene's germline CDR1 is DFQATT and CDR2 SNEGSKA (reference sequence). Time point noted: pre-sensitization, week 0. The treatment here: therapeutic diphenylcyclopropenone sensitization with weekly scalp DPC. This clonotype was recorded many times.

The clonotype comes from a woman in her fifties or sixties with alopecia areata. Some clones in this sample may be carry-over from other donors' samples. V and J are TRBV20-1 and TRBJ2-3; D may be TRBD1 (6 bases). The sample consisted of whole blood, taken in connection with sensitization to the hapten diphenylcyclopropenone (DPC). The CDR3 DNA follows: TGCAGTGCTAGAGATGATCAGCAGGGGACAGATACGCAGTATTTT. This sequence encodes CSARDDQQGTDTQYF.